A single sample gave rise to the 19 T cell receptor beta chains below, sequenced in a study of lymphopenia after photon versus proton radiotherapy. Clones were sequenced by immunoSEQ multiplex PCR, and TCRdb holds only the in-frame ones, with some missing. The sample holds around 20,000 clones, about 93% seen once. The source material was peripheral blood, sampled from a patient treated with proton-based radiotherapy. The receptors come from a woman in her 70s with pancreatic cancer. Some clones in this sample may be carry-over from other donors' samples.

The rearrangement uses TRBV4-2 and TRBJ1-1, with no clear D. Germline V gene lookup returns CDR1 LGHNA and CDR2 YNFKEQ. The germline V and J ends were trimmed by 5 bases and 0 bases, with 13 bases remaining between them. The length of the CDR3 is 15 residues. The CDR3 here is CASSYLGRLNTEAFF. In DNA form, the CDR3 reads TGTGCCAGCAGCTACCTCGGACGGCTGAACACTGAAGCTTTCTTT.

The chain uses TRBV11-2 and TRBJ2-7, with 8 bases lining up with TRBD2. The CDR3 consists of 17 residues. V dropped 5 bases and J dropped 4; count of bases not matched to a gene: 16. Germline CDR1 reads SGHAT; CDR2 reads FQNNGV. In nucleotides, the CDR3 is TGTGCCAGCAGCAGAGAGGGTAGCGGGATAGCATCGTACGAGCAGTACTTC. Translation gives CASSREGSGIASYEQYF.

The chain employs TRBV9 and TRBJ1-2, with D maybe TRBD1 (6 bases). V lost 4 bases and J 4 bases, leaving 14 bases between the germline ends. CDR1 SGDLS and CDR2 YYNGEE come from the germline V gene. The length of the CDR3 is 14 residues. CDR3 nucleotides: TGTGCCAGCAGCCTCAGCGGACAGCTCTATGGCTACACCTTC. Its protein is CASSLSGQLYGYTF.

As DNA, the CDR3 is TGTGCCAGCAGAGACCAGAGCGGGAGGGGTAATGAGCAGTTCTTC. Its translation: CASRDQSGRGNEQFF. The J gene is TRBJ2-1, the V gene TRBV2; 10 bases map to TRBD2. The CDR3 covers 15 residues. Germline loops: CDR1 SNHLY, CDR2 FYNNEI. The V and J ends lost 6 bases and 7 bases, in that order; junction bases with no gene match: 9.

The rearrangement joins TRBV19 to TRBJ2-7; a weak D match, TRBD1 (5 bases). Germline assignment: CDR1 LNHDA and CDR2 SQIVND (reference sequence). V lost 4 bases, J lost 4 bases, and 8 bases lay in between. The CDR3 is made up of 12 amino acids. Here the CDR3 reads CASSTDSYEQYF. The CDR3 nucleotides read TGTGCCAGTAGTACCGACAGTTACGAGCAGTACTTC.

The rearrangement uses TRBV6-4 and TRBJ2-2, with a tentative D call TRBD2 (5 bases). The V end lost 6 bases, the J end lost 4 bases, and 15 bases lay between the germline ends. Per germline, CDR1 MRHNA and CDR2 SNTAGT. There are 15 residues in the CDR3. CDR3 in amino acids: CASSLAVGLTGELFF. DNA of the CDR3: TGTGCCAGCAGCCTAGCAGTGGGCCTCACCGGGGAGCTGTTTTTT.

CDR3 amino acids: CASSAASGRLSTDTQYF. In DNA, the CDR3 is TGTGCCAGCAGTGCCGCTAGCGGGAGGCTTAGCACAGATACGCAGTATTTT. The gene calls are TRBV27 and TRBJ2-3, with 11 bases lining up with TRBD2. In germline, CDR1 is MNHEY, CDR2 SMNVEV (reference sequence). V lost 5 bases and J lost 0; bases outside the gene matches: 7. This CDR3 region has 17 residues.

The rearrangement links TRBV19 to TRBJ1-1, with 7 bases that match TRBD1. The V gene end was trimmed by 4 bases and the J gene end by 9 bases; junction bases not matched to a gene: 14. Germline V gene lookup returns CDR1 LNHDA and CDR2 SQIVND (reference sequence). This CDR3 has 15 residues. CDR3 coding DNA: TGTGCCAGTAGTAAGGACCCGATAGGGACAGATAAAGCTTTCTTT. Translating it yields CASSKDPIGTDKAFF.

V gene TRBV5-1 combines with J gene TRBJ2-3; 11 positions agree with TRBD2. The CDR3 is 16 residues long. The germline V gene has CDR1 SGHRS and CDR2 YFSETQ. With V trimmed by 4 bases and J by 3 bases, 7 bases remained unmatched. The CDR3: CASSRLAGGGTDTQYF. In DNA, the CDR3 is TGCGCCAGCAGCAGGCTAGCGGGAGGAGGGACAGATACGCAGTATTTT. Full variable domain (outside the CDR3, taken from reference TRBV5-1 and TRBJ2-3): KAGVTQTPRYLIKTRGQQVTLSCSPISGHRSVSWYQQTPGQGLQFLFEYFSETQRNKGNFPGRFSGRQFSNSRSEMNVSTLELGDSALYLCASSRLAGGGTDTQYFGPGTRLTVL.

The rearrangement uses TRBV5-1 and TRBJ2-2; D not resolved. Germline CDR1 SGHRS, CDR2 YFSETQ. Deletions cut 0 bases from V and 7 bases from J, with 4 bases between. This CDR3 spans 12 amino acids. The CDR3 protein is CASSLGLGELFF. The CDR3 DNA sequence: TGCGCCAGCAGCTTGGGGCTCGGGGAGCTGTTTTTT. The full variable domain, its missing parts supplied by reference TRBV5-1 and TRBJ2-2, is KAGVTQTPRYLIKTRGQQVTLSCSPISGHRSVSWYQQTPGQGLQFLFEYFSETQRNKGNFPGRFSGRQFSNSRSEMNVSTLELGDSALYLCASSLGLGELFFGEGSRLTVL.

DNA for the CDR3: TGTGCCAGCACCCTAAGGGGGATCTACGAGCAGTACTTC. It is translated as CASTLRGIYEQYF. The chain employs TRBV7-9 and TRBJ2-7; possible D gene TRBD1, 6 bases. V was cut by 7 bases and J by 3 bases, with 13 bases left in between. The germline V gene has CDR1 SEHNR and CDR2 FQNEAQ (reference sequence). The CDR3 consists of 13 residues.

The rearrangement uses TRBV5-1 and TRBJ2-1, with TRBD2 identical over 13 bases. V lost 4 bases and J lost 7; bases outside the gene matches: 5. The CDR3 is 15 residues long. Germline-derived CDR1 and CDR2 are SGHRS and YFSETQ. The chain's CDR3 is CASSPTSGRTNEQFF. As DNA, the CDR3 is TGCGCCAGCAGCCCGACTAGCGGGAGGACGAATGAGCAGTTCTTC.

This clone was observed once. CDR3 sequence reads: CASSIQGRDNQPQHF. The CDR3 DNA follows: TGTGCCAGTAGTATTCAGGGGCGAGACAATCAGCCCCAGCATTTT. V is TRBV19 and J is TRBJ1-5, with D possibly TRBD1 on 6 matching bases. The CDR3 totals 15 residues. Germline V lookup: CDR1 LNHDA, CDR2 SQIVND (reference sequence). V was trimmed by 3 bases and J by 3 bases, leaving 12 bases between them.

As DNA, the CDR3 is TGTGCCATCAGTGAGTCGGGGGTGACAGACAATGAGCAGTTCTTC. It translates to CAISESGVTDNEQFF. The J gene is TRBJ2-1, the V gene TRBV10-3; D tentatively fits TRBD1 or TRBD2 (5 bases each). The germline CDR1 and CDR2 sequences are ENHRY and SYGVKD. The CDR3 extends over 15 amino acids. Trimming stripped 0 bases from V and 5 bases from J, with 11 bases between.

The gene calls are TRBV30 and TRBJ2-1, with a tentative D call TRBD2 (6 bases). The germline V gene has CDR1 GTSNPN and CDR2 SVGIG (reference sequence). The CDR3 runs to 13 residues. The ends were cut back, 1 base at V and 10 bases at J, with 14 bases in the middle. CDR3: CAWSGAAGLEQFF. DNA for the CDR3: TGTGCCTGGAGTGGGGCCGCGGGGCTCGAGCAGTTCTTC. The full variable domain, its missing parts supplied by reference TRBV30 and TRBJ2-1, is SQTIHQWPATLVQPVGSPLSLECTVEGTSNPNLYWYRQAAGRGLQLLFYSVGIGQISSEVPQNLSASRPQDRQFILSSKKLLLSDSGFYLCAWSGAAGLEQFFGPGTRLTVL.

This chain links TRBV6-6 with TRBJ2-1; D uncertain. V was trimmed by 6 bases and J by 8 bases, leaving 11 bases between them. CDR1 and CDR2 (germline): MNHNY, SVGAGI (reference sequence). The CDR3 sequence is 12 residues long. CDR3 loop: CASRLPGHEQFF. The CDR3 DNA follows: TGTGCCAGCAGACTCCCCGGACATGAGCAGTTCTTC.

This sequence joins TRBV19 and TRBJ1-5; 9 positions agree with TRBD1. The CDR3 is made up of 16 amino acids. Germline loops: CDR1 LNHDA, CDR2 SQIVND (reference sequence). V shed 3 bases, J shed 0 bases, and the junction held 3 bases outside the gene matches. CDR3 DNA sequence: TGTGCCAGTAGTATGACAGGGGGATATAGCAATCAGCCCCAGCATTTT. It encodes CASSMTGGYSNQPQHF.

The chain carries TRBV7-9 and TRBJ2-7; D not certain. This CDR3 contains 14 residues. Germline CDR1 reads SEHNR; CDR2 reads FQNEAQ (reference sequence). Trimming pared 6 bases from V and 0 bases from J, leaving 12 bases between. CDR3 nucleotides: TGTGCCAGCAGTCGGACGTCAAGCTCCTACGAGCAGTACTTC. The encoded protein is CASSRTSSSYEQYF.

This clone was picked up a small number of times. This chain links TRBV7-9 with TRBJ1-1; D remains ambiguous. Deletions cut 4 bases from V and 2 bases from J, with 11 bases between. CDR1 and CDR2 (germline): SEHNR, FQNEAQ (reference sequence). The length of the CDR3 is 14 residues. DNA of the CDR3: TGTGCCAGCAGCTCCCACCAGACAAACACTGAAGCTTTCTTT. Protein: CASSSHQTNTEAFF.